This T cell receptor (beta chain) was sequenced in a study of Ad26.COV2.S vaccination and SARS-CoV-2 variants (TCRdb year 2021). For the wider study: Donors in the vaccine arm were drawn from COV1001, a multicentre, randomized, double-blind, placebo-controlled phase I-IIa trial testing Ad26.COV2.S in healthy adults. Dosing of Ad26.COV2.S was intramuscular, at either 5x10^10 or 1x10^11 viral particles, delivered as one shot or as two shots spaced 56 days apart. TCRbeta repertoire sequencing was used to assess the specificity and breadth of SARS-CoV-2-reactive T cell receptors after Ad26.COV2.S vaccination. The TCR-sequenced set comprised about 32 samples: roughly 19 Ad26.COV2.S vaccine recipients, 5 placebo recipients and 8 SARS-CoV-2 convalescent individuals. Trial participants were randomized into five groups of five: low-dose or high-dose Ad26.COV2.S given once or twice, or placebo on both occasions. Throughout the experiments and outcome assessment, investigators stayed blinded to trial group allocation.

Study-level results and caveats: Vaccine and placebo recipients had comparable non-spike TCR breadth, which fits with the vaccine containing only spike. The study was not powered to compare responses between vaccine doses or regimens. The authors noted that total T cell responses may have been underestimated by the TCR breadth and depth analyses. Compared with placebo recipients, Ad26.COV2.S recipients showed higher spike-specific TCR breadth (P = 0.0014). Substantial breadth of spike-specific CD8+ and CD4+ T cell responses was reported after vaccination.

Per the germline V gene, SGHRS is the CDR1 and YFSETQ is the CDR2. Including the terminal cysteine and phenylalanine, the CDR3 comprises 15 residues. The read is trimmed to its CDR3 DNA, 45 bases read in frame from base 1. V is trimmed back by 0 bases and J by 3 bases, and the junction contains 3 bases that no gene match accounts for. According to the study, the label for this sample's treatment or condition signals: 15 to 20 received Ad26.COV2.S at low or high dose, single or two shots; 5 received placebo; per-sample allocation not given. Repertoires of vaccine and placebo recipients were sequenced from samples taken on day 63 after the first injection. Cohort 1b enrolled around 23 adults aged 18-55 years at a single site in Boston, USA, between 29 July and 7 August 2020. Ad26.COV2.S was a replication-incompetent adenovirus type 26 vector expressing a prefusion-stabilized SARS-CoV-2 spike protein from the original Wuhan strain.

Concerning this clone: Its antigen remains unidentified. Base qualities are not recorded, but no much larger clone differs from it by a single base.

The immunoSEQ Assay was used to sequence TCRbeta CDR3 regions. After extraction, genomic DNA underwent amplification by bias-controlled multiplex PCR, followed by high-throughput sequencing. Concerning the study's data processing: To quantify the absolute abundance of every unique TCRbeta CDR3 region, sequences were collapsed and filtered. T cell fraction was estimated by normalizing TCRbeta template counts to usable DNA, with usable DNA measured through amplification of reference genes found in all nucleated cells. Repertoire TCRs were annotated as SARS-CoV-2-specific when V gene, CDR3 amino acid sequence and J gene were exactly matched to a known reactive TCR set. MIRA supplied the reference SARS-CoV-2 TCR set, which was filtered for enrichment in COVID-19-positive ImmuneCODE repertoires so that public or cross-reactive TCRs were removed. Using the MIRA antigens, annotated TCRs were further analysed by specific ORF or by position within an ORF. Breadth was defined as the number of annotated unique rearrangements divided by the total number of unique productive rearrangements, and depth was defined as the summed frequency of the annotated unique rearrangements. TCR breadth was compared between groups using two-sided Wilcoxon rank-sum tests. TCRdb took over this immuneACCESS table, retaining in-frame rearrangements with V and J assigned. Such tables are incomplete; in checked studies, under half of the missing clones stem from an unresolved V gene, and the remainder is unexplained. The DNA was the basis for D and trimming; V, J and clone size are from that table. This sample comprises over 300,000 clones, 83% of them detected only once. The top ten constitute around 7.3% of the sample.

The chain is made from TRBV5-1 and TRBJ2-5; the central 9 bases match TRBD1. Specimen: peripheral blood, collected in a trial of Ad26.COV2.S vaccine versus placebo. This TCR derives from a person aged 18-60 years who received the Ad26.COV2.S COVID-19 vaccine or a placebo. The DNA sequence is TGCGCCAGCAGCTTGGCAGGGGACAGGGAAGAGACCCAGTACTTC. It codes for CASSLAGDREETQYF.